These 25 T cell receptor beta chains were sequenced from one sample in a study of CXCR3-negative and CXCR3-positive naive CD8 T cells. cDNA libraries for TRB were generated by 5' RACE incorporating UMI labels. TCRdb reprocessed the 5' RACE reads, with one entry per CDR3 protein and no DNA. This listing includes tens of thousands of distinct CDR3 sequences. The material sequenced was memory CD8+ T cells from blood. The receptors stem from a human donor in good health. Some clones in this sample may be carry-over from other donors' samples.

The chain carries TRBV13 and TRBJ2-1. This CDR3 spans 16 amino acids. Germline CDR1 and CDR2: PRHDT and FYEKMQ (reference sequence). CDR3 in amino acids: CASSLGGGSSYNEQFF.

This chain uses TRBV19 with TRBJ1-2; TCRdb's D call, TRBD1, is unchecked because there is no DNA. This CDR3 comprises 13 residues. Germline V lookup: CDR1 LNHDA, CDR2 SQIVND (reference sequence). CDR3 protein: CASGGRGDYGYTF.

The chain couples TRBV6-2 or TRBV6-3 to TRBJ2-7. CDR1 and CDR2 (germline): MNHEY, SVGEGT. This CDR3 has 12 amino acids. The CDR3 reads CASSYGPNEQYF.

The rearrangement uses TRBV29-1 and TRBJ2-1; TCRdb's D call, TRBD1, is unchecked because there is no DNA. Germline V CDR1 and CDR2: SQVTM, ANQGSEA. The CDR3 spans 13 residues. The CDR3: CSATSGLGNEQFF.

The chain is built from TRBV7-9 and TRBJ2-2; there is no DNA to check the TCRdb D call of TRBD2. There are 19 residues in the CDR3. The germline V gene has CDR1 SEHNR and CDR2 FQNEAQ (reference sequence). The CDR3 spells CASSLLITSGGLNTGELFF.

J is TRBJ2-3 and V is TRBV15; no DNA is available, so the TRBD1 call from TCRdb remains unchecked. Germline CDR1 LNHNV, CDR2 YYDKDF (reference sequence). CDR3 length: 15 residues. CDR3 sequence: CATSRDTGGADTQYF.

CDR3: CSVEGSASSSYNEQFF. V and J are TRBV29-1 and TRBJ2-1; TCRdb's D call of TRBD1 is untestable without DNA. Per the germline V gene, CDR1 is SQVTM and CDR2 is ANQGSEA. The CDR3 has 16 residues.

The chain employs TRBV7-9 and TRBJ2-1; there is no DNA to check the TCRdb D call of TRBD2. The length of the CDR3 is 17 residues. Germline CDR1 and CDR2: SEHNR and FQNEAQ (reference sequence). CDR3 sequence reads: CASSSPRLAGEGNEQFF.

The chain employs TRBV7-9 and TRBJ2-1; with no DNA, the TCRdb D assignment of TRBD1 cannot be verified. The germline gives CDR1 SEHNR, CDR2 FQNEAQ (reference sequence). The CDR3 spans 13 residues. The CDR3 region is CASNEGVQDEQFF.

The chain combines TRBV29-1 with TRBJ2-1. Germline V gene sequence: CDR1 SQVTM, CDR2 ANQGSEA. This CDR3 is 12 amino acids long. Here the CDR3 reads CSVEVYGNEQFF.

This CDR3 reads CSVDLSGSYEQYF. This chain uses TRBV29-1 with TRBJ2-7; as DNA is missing, the TRBD1 call by TCRdb cannot be tested. The CDR3 is made up of 13 amino acids. The V gene's germline CDR1 is SQVTM and CDR2 ANQGSEA.

J is TRBJ2-3 and V is TRBV29-1. The V gene's germline CDR1 is SQVTM and CDR2 ANQGSEA. This CDR3 has 12 residues. The CDR3 here is CSVEQITDTQYF.

The chain joins TRBV20-1 to TRBJ2-7; checking the TCRdb D call of TRBD2 is not possible without DNA. The CDR3 is made up of 16 amino acids. Germline CDR1 is DFQATT and CDR2 is SNEGSKA (reference sequence). The CDR3: CSASEGLAGESYEQYF.

The genes are TRBV5-1 and TRBJ2-2; TCRdb reports TRBD2, a call that lacks DNA to check it against. Germline CDR1 reads SGHRS; CDR2 reads YFSETQ. The CDR3 sequence is 15 residues long. Here the CDR3 reads CASSLGLVNTGELFF.

The rearrangement joins TRBV19 to TRBJ2-1; without DNA, the TCRdb call of TRBD2 cannot be checked. The CDR3 spans 14 residues. The V gene's germline CDR1 is LNHDA and CDR2 SQIVND (reference sequence). CDR3 loop: CASSMRGSYNEQFF.

CDR3 residues: CASSEAVGAGELFF. The chain is built from TRBV2 and TRBJ2-2. This CDR3 is 14 amino acids long. Germline CDR1 is SNHLY and CDR2 is FYNNEI.

The V and J genes are TRBV29-1 and TRBJ2-5; with no DNA, the TCRdb D assignment of TRBD1 cannot be verified. CDR1 SQVTM and CDR2 ANQGSEA come from the germline V gene. CDR3 size: 12 residues. CDR3: CSVGGNEETQYF. Supplemented by reference TRBV29-1 and TRBJ2-5, the full variable domain reads SAVISQKPSRDICQRGTSLTIQCQVDSQVTMMFWYRQQPGQSLTLIATANQGSEATYESGFVIDKFPISRPNLTFSTLTVSNMSPEDSSIYLCSVGGNEETQYFGPGTRLLVL.

The V and J genes are TRBV20-1 and TRBJ2-1; TCRdb gives TRBD1 as the D gene, but with no DNA this cannot be confirmed. From germline, CDR1 is DFQATT and CDR2 SNEGSKA (reference sequence). The length of the CDR3 is 15 residues. The CDR3 here is CSAREGQSFYNEQFF.

J is TRBJ2-1 and V is TRBV2; the TRBD1 assignment by TCRdb is unverifiable without DNA. This CDR3 region has 16 residues. Germline V lookup: CDR1 SNHLY, CDR2 FYNNEI. The CDR3: CASSEGGGGSYNEQFF.

The rearrangement links TRBV7-8 to TRBJ2-1; TCRdb indicates TRBD1, and absent DNA this call remains unverified. The V gene's germline CDR1 is SGHVS and CDR2 FQNEAQ. This CDR3 comprises 15 residues. Here the CDR3 reads CASSLVLGVVDEQFF.

The chain has TRBV7-9 and TRBJ2-7; TCRdb designates TRBD2, a call that cannot be tested without DNA. The CDR3 contains 16 residues. Germline CDR1 and CDR2: SEHNR and FQNEAQ (reference sequence). The CDR3 loop is CASSPSSGVSSYEQYF.

CDR3 region: CASSLGQGWDTEAFF. This rearrangement joins TRBV4-1 to TRBJ1-1; the D call of TRBD1 rests on TCRdb alone, since no DNA is present to check it. From germline, CDR1 is MGHRA and CDR2 YSYEKL. The CDR3 sequence is 15 residues long.

This chain links TRBV4-3 with TRBJ2-1; TCRdb names TRBD1, which stays unverified in the absence of DNA. Germline-derived CDR1 and CDR2 are LGHNA and YSLEER. This CDR3 has 16 residues. This CDR3 is CASSRQQGAWYNEQFF.

The chain couples TRBV7-9 to TRBJ2-3; TCRdb picks TRBD2, but there is no DNA to check that call. Germline CDR1 and CDR2: SEHNR and FQNEAQ (reference sequence). The CDR3 consists of 16 residues. The CDR3 here is CASSLILAGATDTQYF.

The gene calls are TRBV19 and TRBJ1-1; TCRdb outputs TRBD1, but without DNA this stays unchecked. Germline V gene data show CDR1 as LNHDA and CDR2 as SQIVND (reference sequence). CDR3 length equals 12 residues. This CDR3 is CASQDRAAEAFF.